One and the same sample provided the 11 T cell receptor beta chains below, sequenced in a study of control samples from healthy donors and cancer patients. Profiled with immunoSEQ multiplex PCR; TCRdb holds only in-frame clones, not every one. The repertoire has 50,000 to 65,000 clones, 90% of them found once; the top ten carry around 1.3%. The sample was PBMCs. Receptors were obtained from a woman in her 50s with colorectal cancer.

This CDR3 reads CASSQSPPGMGAFF. The CDR3 DNA reads TGTGCCAGCAGCCAAAGCCCACCGGGGATGGGGGCTTTCTTT. The chain couples TRBV4-2 to TRBJ1-1; D is undetermined. The V end was cut by 2 bases, the J end by 11 bases, with 18 bases between. Per the germline V gene, CDR1 is LGHNA and CDR2 is YNFKEQ. The CDR3 loop spans 14 amino acids.

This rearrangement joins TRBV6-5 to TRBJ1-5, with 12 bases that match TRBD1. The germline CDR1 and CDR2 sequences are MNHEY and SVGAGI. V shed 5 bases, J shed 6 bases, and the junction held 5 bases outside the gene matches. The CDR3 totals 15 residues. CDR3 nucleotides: TGTGCCAGCAGTCTGGGACAGGGGGCTGCTCAGCCCCAGCATTTT. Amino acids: CASSLGQGAAQPQHF.

CDR3 region: CASSRQDPGANVLTF. The CDR3 DNA reads as TGCGCCAGCAGCCGACAGGATCCTGGGGCCAACGTCCTGACTTTC. The V call is TRBV5-1, the J call TRBJ2-6; the D gene is possibly TRBD1 (6 bases). Trimming cost V 4 bases and J 2 bases, with 10 bases left between them. The length of the CDR3 is 15 residues. Germline V gives CDR1 SGHRS, CDR2 YFSETQ.

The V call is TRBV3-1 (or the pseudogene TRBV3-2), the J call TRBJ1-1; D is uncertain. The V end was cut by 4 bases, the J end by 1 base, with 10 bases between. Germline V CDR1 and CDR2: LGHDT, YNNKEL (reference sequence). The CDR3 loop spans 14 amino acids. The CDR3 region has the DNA TGTGCCAGCAGCCCGAGCAGAGGGAACACTGAAGCTTTCTTT. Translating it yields CASSPSRGNTEAFF.

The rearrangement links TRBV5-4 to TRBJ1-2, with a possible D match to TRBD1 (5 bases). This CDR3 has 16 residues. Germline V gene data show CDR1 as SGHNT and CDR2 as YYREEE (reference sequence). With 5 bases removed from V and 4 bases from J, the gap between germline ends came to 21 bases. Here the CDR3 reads CASRGYRDGRAYGYTF. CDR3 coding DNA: TGTGCCAGCAGGGGATACCGGGACGGGCGGGCCTATGGCTACACCTTC.

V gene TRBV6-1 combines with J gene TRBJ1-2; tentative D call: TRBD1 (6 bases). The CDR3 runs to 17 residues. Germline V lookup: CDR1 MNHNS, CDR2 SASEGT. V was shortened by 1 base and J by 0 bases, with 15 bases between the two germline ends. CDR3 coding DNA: TGTGCCAGCAGTGAAGACGTCAGGGGACGAGCTAACTATGGCTACACCTTC. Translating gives CASSEDVRGRANYGYTF.

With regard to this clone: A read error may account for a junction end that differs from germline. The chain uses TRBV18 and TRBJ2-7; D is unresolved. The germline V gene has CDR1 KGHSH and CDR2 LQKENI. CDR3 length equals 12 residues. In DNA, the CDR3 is TGTGCCAGCCCACCGGCGCAAGGCGAGCAGTACTTC. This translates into CASPPAQGEQYF.

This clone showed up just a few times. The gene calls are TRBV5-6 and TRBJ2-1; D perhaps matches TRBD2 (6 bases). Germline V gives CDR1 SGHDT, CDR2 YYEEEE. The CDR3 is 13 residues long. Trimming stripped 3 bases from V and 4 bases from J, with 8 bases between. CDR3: CASSYREYNEQFF. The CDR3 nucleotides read TGTGCCAGCAGCTATCGGGAGTACAATGAGCAGTTCTTC.

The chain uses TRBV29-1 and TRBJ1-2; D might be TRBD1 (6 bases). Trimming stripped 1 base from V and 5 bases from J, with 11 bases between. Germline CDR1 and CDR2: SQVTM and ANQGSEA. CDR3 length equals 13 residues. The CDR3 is CSVEVTGTYGYTF. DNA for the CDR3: TGCAGCGTTGAAGTAACAGGGACGTATGGCTACACCTTC. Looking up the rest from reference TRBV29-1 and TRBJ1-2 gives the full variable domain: SAVISQKPSRDICQRGTSLTIQCQVDSQVTMMFWYRQQPGQSLTLIATANQGSEATYESGFVIDKFPISRPNLTFSTLTVSNMSPEDSSIYLCSVEVTGTYGYTFGSGTRLTVV.

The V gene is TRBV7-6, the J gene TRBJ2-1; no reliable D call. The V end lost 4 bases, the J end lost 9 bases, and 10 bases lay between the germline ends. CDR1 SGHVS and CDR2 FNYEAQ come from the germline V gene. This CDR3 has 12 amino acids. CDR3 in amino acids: CASSSPLGEQFF. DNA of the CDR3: TGTGCCAGCAGCTCTCCCCTGGGTGAGCAGTTCTTC.

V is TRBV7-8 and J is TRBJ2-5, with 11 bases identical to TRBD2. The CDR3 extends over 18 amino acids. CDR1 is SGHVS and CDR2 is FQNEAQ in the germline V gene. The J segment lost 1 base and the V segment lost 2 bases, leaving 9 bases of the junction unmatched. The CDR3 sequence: CASSLLALTSGIQETQYF. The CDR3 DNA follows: TGTGCCAGCAGCTTATTAGCGCTGACTAGCGGGATCCAAGAGACCCAGTACTTC.